This TCR beta chain was recorded in a study of CD8 T cells in Susac syndrome. Study overall: Patients with Susac syndrome were therapy-naive, treated with corticosteroids, or treated with intravenous immunoglobulin alone when blood was collected. Study-level points and caveats: Peak Susac CD8+ clonal expansion was seen in TEMRA cells and active patients. By the study's own acknowledgment, its TCR sequencing and HLA analysis included relatively few individuals.

The CDR3 is made up of 14 amino acids. CDR1 and CDR2 (germline): SGHDT, YYEEEE. Trimming left V 4 bases short and J 0 bases short, with 5 bases between. Concerning this clonotype itself: What it recognizes is unknown.

RNA was extracted with the RNeasy kit, and a quantity of about 0.45 to 1 ug was reverse transcribed using random hexamers. Amplification of TCR beta CDR3 spanned 54 Vbeta and 13 Jbeta via immunoSEQ multiplex PCR. TCRdb itself ran the immunoSEQ multiplex PCR reads through MiXCR, one entry per CDR3 protein. The sample shows roughly 130,000 distinct CDR3 sequences, about 95% of them seen only once. The TCR comes from a human donor with Susac syndrome. The genes are TRBV5-6 and TRBJ2-6; D unclear. Sequencing was done on a sample of CD8+ T cells from PBMCs. The CDR3, as DNA: TGTGCCAGCAGCCAGAACTCTGGGGCCAACGTCCTGACTTTC. This sequence encodes CASSQNSGANVLTF.